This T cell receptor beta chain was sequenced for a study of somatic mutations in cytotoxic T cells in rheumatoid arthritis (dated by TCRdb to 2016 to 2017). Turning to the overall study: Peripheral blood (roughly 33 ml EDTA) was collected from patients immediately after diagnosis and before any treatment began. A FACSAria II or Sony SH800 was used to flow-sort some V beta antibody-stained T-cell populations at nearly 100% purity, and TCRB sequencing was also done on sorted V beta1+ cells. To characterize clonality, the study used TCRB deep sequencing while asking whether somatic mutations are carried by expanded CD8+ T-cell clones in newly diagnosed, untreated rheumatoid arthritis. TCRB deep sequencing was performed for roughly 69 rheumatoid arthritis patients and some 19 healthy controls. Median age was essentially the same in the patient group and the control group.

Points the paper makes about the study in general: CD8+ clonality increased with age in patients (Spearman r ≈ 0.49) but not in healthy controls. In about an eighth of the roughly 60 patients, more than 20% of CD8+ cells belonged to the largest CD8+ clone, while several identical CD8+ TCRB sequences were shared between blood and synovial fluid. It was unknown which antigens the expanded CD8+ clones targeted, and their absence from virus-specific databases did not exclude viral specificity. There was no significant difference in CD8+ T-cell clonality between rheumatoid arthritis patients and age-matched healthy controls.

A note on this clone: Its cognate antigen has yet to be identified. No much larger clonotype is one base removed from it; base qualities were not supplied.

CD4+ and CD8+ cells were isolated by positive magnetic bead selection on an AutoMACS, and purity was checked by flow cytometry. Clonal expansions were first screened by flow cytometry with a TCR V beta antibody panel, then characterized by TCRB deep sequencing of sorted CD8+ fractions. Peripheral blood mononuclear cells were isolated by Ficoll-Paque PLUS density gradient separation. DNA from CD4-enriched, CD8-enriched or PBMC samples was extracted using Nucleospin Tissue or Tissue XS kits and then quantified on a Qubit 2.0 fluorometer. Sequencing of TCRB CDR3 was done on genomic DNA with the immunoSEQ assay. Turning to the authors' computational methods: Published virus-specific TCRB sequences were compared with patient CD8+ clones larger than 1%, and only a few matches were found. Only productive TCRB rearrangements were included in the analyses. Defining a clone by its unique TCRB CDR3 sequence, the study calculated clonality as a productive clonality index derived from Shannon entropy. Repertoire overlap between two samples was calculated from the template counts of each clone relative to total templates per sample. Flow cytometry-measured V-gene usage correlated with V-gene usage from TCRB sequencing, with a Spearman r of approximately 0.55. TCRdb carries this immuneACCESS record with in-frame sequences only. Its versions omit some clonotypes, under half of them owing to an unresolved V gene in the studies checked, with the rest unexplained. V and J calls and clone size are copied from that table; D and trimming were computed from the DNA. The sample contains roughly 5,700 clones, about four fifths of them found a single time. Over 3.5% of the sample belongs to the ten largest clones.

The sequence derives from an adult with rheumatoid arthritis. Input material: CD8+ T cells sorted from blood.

The nucleotides are TGTGCCAGCATGGGGATCCTGTGGACTGAAGCTTTCTTT. Translated, it reads CASMGILWTEAFF. The chain is encoded by TRBV2 joined to TRBJ1-1; a confident D gene designation cannot be given. V was cut back by 7 bases and J by 5 bases, leaving a gap of 14 bases between them. The CDR3, from cysteine to phenylalanine, totals 13 residues. Kept here is only the CDR3 DNA, which spans 39 bases and is read in frame from base 1. CDR1 and CDR2 (SNHLY, FYNNEI) derive from the germline V gene.